This TCR beta chain was sequenced for a study of shared clonotypes between healthy human individuals. V was pared by 5 bases and J by 3 bases, with 25 bases between. The CDR3 consists of 18 residues. The germline V gene encodes CDR1 SGHVS and CDR2 FNYEAQ. This table comes from immunoSEQ multiplex PCR, and its TCRdb copy is limited to in-frame clones, with some not included. The table shows 780,000 or so clones, with roughly two thirds occurring only once. The chain uses TRBV7-6 and TRBJ1-2; the D is unclear. This sequence was found in a woman in her 30s in good health. Sequencing used memory CD4+ T cells sorted from blood. Documented subset: CD45RA-negative fraction. Written as DNA, the CDR3 is TGTGCCAGCAGCGCAACCCCGCTGGGCTCGTACGGGGACTATGGCTACACCTTC. It codes for CASSATPLGSYGDYGYTF.